The 16 T cell receptor beta chains below all came from one sample that was sequenced in a study of PD-L1 blockade in urothelial cancer. Using immunoSEQ multiplex PCR, the repertoire was profiled, and TCRdb retains in-frame clones only, with some absent. The table shows approximately 110,000 clones, with 70% to 90% occurring only once. The sequencing here drew on PBMCs, taken around atezolizumab (anti-PD-L1) treatment. Receptors originate from a man in his fifties or sixties with urothelial cancer.

The V and J genes are TRBV6-1 and TRBJ1-1, with 7 nucleotides matching TRBD1. Germline V gives CDR1 MNHNS, CDR2 SASEGT. This CDR3 has 13 residues. V was pared by 4 bases and J by 5 bases, with 4 bases of the junction left unmatched. The CDR3 region is CASSVSRGTEAFF. The CDR3 nucleotides read TGTGCCAGCAGTGTATCCAGGGGGACTGAAGCTTTCTTT.

There are a few counts of this clone. This rearrangement joins TRBV6-5 to TRBJ1-6, with D possibly matching TRBD1 (6 bases). V shed 0 bases and J shed 7 bases, with 13 bases lying between them. From germline, CDR1 is MNHEY and CDR2 SVGAGI. This CDR3 has 16 residues. The CDR3 protein is CASSYSGQNPNSPLHF. CDR3 nucleotide sequence: TGTGCCAGCAGTTACTCCGGACAGAACCCGAATTCACCCCTCCACTTT.

This chain uses TRBV28 with TRBJ1-6, with TRBD1 matching 7 bases. Losses at the gene ends were 6 bases for V and 14 bases for J; bases not matched to a gene: 16. The CDR3 is 15 amino acids. Germline V lookup: CDR1 MDHEN, CDR2 SYDVKM. CDR3 loop: CASRHRQGRTESLHF. CDR3 DNA sequence: TGTGCCAGCAGGCACAGACAGGGAAGGACGGAGTCCCTCCACTTT.

The CDR3 sequence is CASSPSGRFPGELFF. The CDR3 DNA is TGTGCCAGCAGCCCTAGCGGGAGGTTTCCCGGGGAGCTGTTTTTT. The chain has TRBV7-2 and TRBJ2-2; 11 bases agree with TRBD2. From germline, CDR1 is SGHTA and CDR2 FQGNSA. J was trimmed by 6 bases and V by 5 bases; bases with no gene match: 5. This CDR3 is 15 amino acids long.

The chain carries TRBV11-3 and TRBJ2-4; 9 positions agree with TRBD2. The germline gives CDR1 SGHNT, CDR2 YENEEA. The CDR3 runs to 19 residues. J lost 0 bases, V lost 1 base, and 10 bases had no gene match. CDR3 sequence (DNA): TGTGCCAGCAGCTTAGGAGGTAGTAGCGGGAGTCAAGCCAAAAACATTCAGTACTTC. Encoded protein: CASSLGGSSGSQAKNIQYF.

This clone was observed a few times. CDR3 sequence (DNA): TGTGCCAGCAGTGAAGCAAGCGCGAGCTCCTACAATGAGCAGTTCTTC. Translation gives CASSEASASSYNEQFF. The chain links TRBV6-1 to TRBJ2-1; D not resolved. This CDR3 has 16 residues. Germline values: CDR1 MNHNS, CDR2 SASEGT. The V and J ends lost 0 bases and 0 bases respectively, with 9 bases between them.

In this sample, this clone turned up once. In DNA form, the CDR3 reads TGTGCCAGCAGCTTCGACAGTACTGGCTACACCTTC. This codes for CASSFDSTGYTF. V usage is TRBV7-9 and J usage is TRBJ1-2, with D perhaps TRBD1 (5 bases). Trimming shortened V by 3 bases and J by 7 bases, and 9 bases separated the two germline ends. Germline V gene lookup returns CDR1 SEHNR and CDR2 FQNEAQ (reference sequence). The CDR3 contains 12 residues.

V usage is TRBV12-2 and J usage is TRBJ1-5. TRBV12-2 is an annotated pseudogene. This CDR3 is built from 14 residues. CDR3 DNA sequence: TGTGCAAGTCGGAGGGTTGTAAGCAATCAGCCCCAGCATTTT. Its translation: CASRRVVSNQPQHF.

The CDR3: CASSPEGQNSPLHF. The CDR3 DNA reads as TGTGCCAGCAGCCCGGAGGGACAGAATTCACCCCTCCACTTT. This chain uses TRBV5-4 with TRBJ1-6; 7 nucleotides agree with TRBD1. Germline V gene sequence: CDR1 SGHNT, CDR2 YYREEE (reference sequence). The junction had 5 bases not matched to a gene; V was cut back by 4 bases and J by 7 bases. This CDR3 spans 14 amino acids.

The chain links TRBV10-3 to TRBJ2-3, with 7 bases matching TRBD2. J gave up 1 base and V 2 bases, and 6 bases lay outside the gene matches. The CDR3 is 16 residues long. Germline V gene sequence: CDR1 ENHRY, CDR2 SYGVKD. The CDR3 spells CAISEAAGVGTDTQYF. DNA for the CDR3: TGTGCCATCAGTGAGGCGGCGGGAGTTGGCACAGATACGCAGTATTTT.

V usage is TRBV19 and J usage is TRBJ2-3; no reliable D call. With 1 base removed from V and 4 bases from J, the gap between germline ends came to 9 bases. Germline V gene sequence: CDR1 LNHDA, CDR2 SQIVND (reference sequence). The CDR3 has 14 amino acids. The DNA for the CDR3 is TGTGCCAGTAGTATAGCCCGAGCACCAGATACGCAGTATTTT. Translated: CASSIARAPDTQYF.

This chain links TRBV5-1 with TRBJ2-7, with TRBD2 matching over 13 bases. The CDR3 is made up of 15 amino acids. V lost 4 bases and J lost 3; bases outside the gene matches: 4. Germline V lookup: CDR1 SGHRS, CDR2 YFSETQ. CDR3 coding DNA: TGCGCCAGCAGCGCTGGGACTAGCGGGATCTACGAGCAGTACTTC. This encodes CASSAGTSGIYEQYF.

V and J are TRBV2 and TRBJ2-3, with 11 bases matching TRBD2. The junction had 18 bases not matched to a gene; V was cut back by 8 bases and J by 5 bases. The CDR3 sequence is 18 residues long. Germline values: CDR1 SNHLY, CDR2 FYNNEI. CDR3 coding DNA: TGTGCCAGCTCCTCGACTAGCGGGACCCTGTCATCTATAGATACGCAGTATTTT. It is translated as CASSSTSGTLSSIDTQYF.

This chain uses TRBV19 with TRBJ1-5, with D maybe TRBD1 (6 bases). The length of the CDR3 is 13 residues. Germline V gene lookup returns CDR1 LNHDA and CDR2 SQIVND (reference sequence). Trimming removed 3 bases from V and 6 bases from J, with 9 bases in between. The CDR3 protein is CASSMWGRQPQHF. For the CDR3, the DNA is TGTGCCAGTAGTATGTGGGGGCGTCAGCCCCAGCATTTT.

The chain has TRBV7-9 and TRBJ2-5, with 7 bases aligning to TRBD1. The V and J ends lost 4 bases and 3 bases, in that order; junction bases with no gene match: 11. This CDR3 is 16 amino acids long. CDR1 and CDR2 from the germline V gene are SEHNR and FQNEAQ (reference sequence). CDR3 sequence reads: CASSSDHSTGKETQYF. The CDR3 nucleotides read TGTGCCAGCAGCTCCGACCATTCGACAGGGAAAGAGACCCAGTACTTC.

This clone has more than one count but fewer than ten. The genes are TRBV19 and TRBJ1-4; TRBD1 is a possible D gene (5 bases). V was pared by 6 bases and J by 8 bases, with 13 bases between. The length of the CDR3 is 13 residues. The germline gives CDR1 LNHDA, CDR2 SQIVND (reference sequence). The CDR3 spells CASRDGAGEKLFF. Here the CDR3 DNA reads TGTGCCAGTAGAGATGGGGCAGGCGAAAAACTGTTTTTT.